This T cell receptor (beta chain) was recorded in a study of patients and donors after allogeneic stem cell transplantation. TCRdb used MiXCR to reprocess the RT-PCR reads, holding one entry per CDR3 protein. Of about 74,000 distinct CDR3 sequences in the sample, 26% are singletons; the top ten hold less than 30%. Trimming removed 6 bases at V and 2 bases at J, with 11 bases between. The CDR3 totals 12 residues. In germline, CDR1 is DFQATT, CDR2 SNEGSKA (reference sequence). This clonotype occurred once. The V and J genes are TRBV20-1 and TRBJ2-7; D is undetermined. The sequencing input was blood, either unsorted or a sorted T cell fraction (not recorded which). This clonotype originated in a human donor who was either an allogeneic HSCT recipient or a stem cell or donor lymphocyte infusion donor (not recorded which). It is not recorded whose cells these are; they may come from a transplant donor. DNA of the CDR3: TGCAGTGCCGCGGAAGAGGCCTACGAGCAGTACTTC. Protein sequence: CSAAEEAYEQYF.